The 25 T cell receptor beta chains below come from one sample, sequenced in a study of cytomegalovirus exposure and HLA in healthy donors. The assay was immunoSEQ multiplex PCR, and TCRdb's table has in-frame clones only and misses some. The repertoire holds roughly 100,000 clones, about 95% seen once, with roughly 0.9% in the top ten. Sequencing input: PBMCs. The receptors stem from a young woman in good health and CMV-seronegative.

The rearrangement uses TRBV6-1 and TRBJ1-2; tentative D call: TRBD1 (5 bases). Germline CDR1 reads MNHNS; CDR2 reads SASEGT. This CDR3 spans 15 amino acids. V was shortened by 2 bases and J by 4 bases, with 14 bases between the two germline ends. The CDR3, as DNA: TGTGCCAGCAGTGAAATGGGGGGTCCCATCTATGGCTACACCTTC. It translates to CASSEMGGPIYGYTF.

The chain links TRBV18 to TRBJ2-7, with TRBD1 matching over 9 bases. The CDR3 loop spans 14 amino acids. With V trimmed by 5 bases and J by 6 bases, 8 bases remained unmatched. CDR1 KGHSH and CDR2 LQKENI come from the germline V gene. The CDR3 DNA follows: TGTGCCAGCTCAACCTGGACAGGGGAAAGCGAGCAGTACTTC. It specifies CASSTWTGESEQYF.

The genes are TRBV4-3 and TRBJ2-3; 7 bases map to TRBD1. The CDR3 has 16 residues. CDR1 and CDR2 (germline): LGHNA, YSLEER. The ends lost 4 bases at V and 2 bases at J; junction bases unmatched: 9. CDR3 bases: TGCGCCAGCAGCCGGGGGTTACAGGGGACCACAGATACGCAGTATTTT. Amino acids: CASSRGLQGTTDTQYF.

The V and J genes are TRBV19 and TRBJ1-2, with D hard to call. There are 11 residues in the CDR3. The germline CDR1 and CDR2 sequences are LNHDA and SQIVND (reference sequence). V lost 11 bases and J 2 bases, leaving 9 bases between the germline ends. CDR3 sequence reads: CAQRINYGYTF. CDR3 bases: TGTGCCCAGAGGATCAACTATGGCTACACCTTC.

This clone has just one count. The chain combines TRBV19 with TRBJ2-7; 7 nucleotides align to TRBD1. Per the germline V gene, CDR1 is LNHDA and CDR2 is SQIVND (reference sequence). The ends lost 7 bases at V and 2 bases at J; junction bases unmatched: 14. The CDR3 extends over 16 amino acids. The CDR3: CASTLSGTGTAYEQYF. The CDR3 region has the DNA TGTGCCAGTACCCTCTCAGGGACGGGGACAGCCTACGAGCAGTACTTC.

The chain joins TRBV30 to TRBJ2-7; 7 nucleotides agree with TRBD1. Germline V gene data show CDR1 as GTSNPN and CDR2 as SVGIG (reference sequence). V lost 1 base to trimming and J lost 4 bases; unmatched junction nucleotides: 4. This CDR3 comprises 13 residues. CDR3: CAWSEGATYEQYF. In DNA, the CDR3 is TGTGCCTGGAGTGAGGGGGCTACGTACGAGCAGTACTTC.

The chain has TRBV7-8 and TRBJ2-7; D is perhaps TRBD1 (6 bases). CDR3 length: 14 residues. Germline V gene sequence: CDR1 SGHVS, CDR2 FQNEAQ. V was pared by 7 bases and J by 2 bases, with 15 bases between. The CDR3 region is CASTNRTVTYEQYF. CDR3 DNA: TGTGCCAGCACAAACCGGACAGTTACCTACGAGCAGTACTTC.

The chain uses TRBV11-3 and TRBJ2-7; D is possibly TRBD1 (5 bases). CDR3 length equals 13 residues. V lost 4 bases and J 2 bases, leaving 9 bases between the germline ends. The germline gives CDR1 SGHNT, CDR2 YENEEA. CDR3 loop: CASSSDSTYEQYF. In nucleotides, the CDR3 is TGTGCCAGCAGCTCTGACAGTACCTACGAGCAGTACTTC.

The chain links TRBV14 to TRBJ1-2; D not resolved. Deletions cut 3 bases from V and 2 bases from J, with 4 bases between. This CDR3 contains 12 residues. Germline assignment: CDR1 SGHDN and CDR2 FVKESK. CDR3 protein: CASSQSNYGYTF. The CDR3 DNA is TGTGCCAGCAGCCAGTCAAACTATGGCTACACCTTC.

This clone has a handful of counts. J is TRBJ2-2 and V is TRBV2, with D uncertain. V was clipped by 6 bases and J by 1 base, with 3 bases between them. Per the germline V gene, CDR1 is SNHLY and CDR2 is FYNNEI. The CDR3 spans 12 residues. The CDR3 DNA is TGTGCCAGCAGCCAGAACACCGGGGAGCTGTTTTTT. Translating gives CASSQNTGELFF. The full variable domain, completed using reference TRBV2 and TRBJ2-2, is EPEVTQTPSHQVTQMGQEVILRCVPISNHLYFYWYRQILGQKVEFLVSFYNNEISEKSEIFDDQFSVERPDGSNFTLKIRSTKLEDSAMYFCASSQNTGELFFGEGSRLTVL.

The chain carries TRBV13 and TRBJ2-5; tentative D call: TRBD2 (5 bases). Germline CDR1 PRHDT, CDR2 FYEKMQ (reference sequence). The CDR3 length is 12 residues. Trimming removed 4 bases at V and 4 bases at J, with 7 bases between. The CDR3: CASSSGGETQYF. The CDR3 nucleotides read TGTGCCAGCAGCTCCGGAGGAGAGACCCAGTACTTC.

The J gene is TRBJ2-2, the V gene TRBV7-6; D ambiguous. The CDR3 is made up of 15 amino acids. V was cut by 5 bases and J by 3 bases, with 13 bases left in between. The germline V gene has CDR1 SGHVS and CDR2 FNYEAQ. As DNA, the CDR3 is TGTGCCAGCAGCGTCTCGAGCCGAGACACCGGGGAGCTGTTTTTT. Amino acid sequence: CASSVSSRDTGELFF.

V is TRBV2 and J is TRBJ2-7, with 7 positions matching TRBD2. CDR1 is SNHLY, CDR2 FYNNEI, per germline. The CDR3 spans 13 residues. J gave up 6 bases and V 1 base, and 3 bases lay outside the gene matches. The CDR3 loop reads CASSEGTRAEQYF. In DNA form, the CDR3 reads TGTGCCAGCAGTGAAGGGACTAGAGCCGAGCAGTACTTC.

The chain recombines TRBV19 with TRBJ2-3, with D unresolved. V gave up 3 bases and J gave up 0 bases, with 10 bases separating them. The CDR3 runs 15 residues. Per germline, CDR1 LNHDA and CDR2 SQIVND (reference sequence). CDR3 bases: TGTGCCAGTAGTATGTCCTTACTTAGCACAGATACGCAGTATTTT. It specifies CASSMSLLSTDTQYF.

The chain has TRBV2 and TRBJ2-5; possible D gene TRBD1, 5 bases. This CDR3 is 17 amino acids long. From germline, CDR1 is SNHLY and CDR2 FYNNEI. The V and J ends lost 4 bases and 2 bases respectively, with 20 bases between them. CDR3 region: CASSGGPFRESQETQYF. Here the CDR3 DNA reads TGTGCCAGCAGTGGGGGCCCATTCCGAGAGTCACAAGAGACCCAGTACTTC.

The chain is built from TRBV7-9 and TRBJ1-5, with D perhaps matching TRBD1 (6 bases). The germline CDR1 and CDR2 sequences are SEHNR and FQNEAQ (reference sequence). Deletions cut 2 bases from V and 4 bases from J, with 9 bases between. The CDR3 spans 14 residues. As DNA, the CDR3 is TGTGCCAGCAGCTTATTGGACAGTAATCAGCCCCAGCATTTT. This encodes CASSLLDSNQPQHF.

In DNA form, the CDR3 reads TGCGCCAGCAGCTTGGCCAGCGGGGGGACCTACAATGAGCAGTTCTTC. Encoded protein: CASSLASGGTYNEQFF. This rearrangement joins TRBV5-1 to TRBJ2-1; 9 positions agree with TRBD2. The CDR3 totals 16 residues. J gave up 2 bases and V 0 bases, and 3 bases lay outside the gene matches. CDR1 and CDR2 (germline): SGHRS, YFSETQ.

J is TRBJ2-7 and V is TRBV19; TRBD1 matches 11 bases. The germline V gene encodes CDR1 LNHDA and CDR2 SQIVND (reference sequence). Unmatched junction bases numbered 2, after V lost 5 bases and J lost 5 bases. The CDR3 loop spans 13 amino acids. CDR3 sequence reads: CASSPGQGDEQYF. The CDR3 nucleotides are TGTGCCAGTAGTCCGGGACAGGGGGACGAGCAGTACTTC.

CDR3 loop: CASSQASGGQEGNQPQHF. The CDR3 DNA sequence: TGCGCCAGCAGCCAAGCATCTGGCGGACAAGAGGGCAATCAGCCCCAGCATTTT. This rearrangement joins TRBV4-1 to TRBJ1-5; perhaps TRBD1 as D (5 bases). Trimming took off 1 base at V and 2 bases at J, with 18 bases between the two ends. From germline, CDR1 is MGHRA and CDR2 YSYEKL. CDR3 length: 18 residues.

The chain joins TRBV2 to TRBJ2-7; a weak D match, TRBD1 (6 bases). The germline V gene has CDR1 SNHLY and CDR2 FYNNEI. This CDR3 contains 11 residues. V lost 10 bases, J lost 2 bases, and 9 bases lay in between. CDR3 DNA: TGTGCCATTCGACAGGCCTACGAGCAGTACTTC. Residues: CAIRQAYEQYF.

A single count supports this clone. The chain recombines TRBV7-2 with TRBJ2-5, with TRBD1 as a possible D gene (5 bases). With 7 bases removed from V and 1 base from J, the gap between germline ends came to 13 bases. Germline CDR1 SGHTA, CDR2 FQGNSA. The CDR3 sequence is 14 residues long. In DNA, the CDR3 is TGTGCCAGCAACATCCAGGGTCCCCAAGAGACCCAGTACTTC. Translated: CASNIQGPQETQYF.

This chain connects TRBV7-9 to TRBJ1-3; 9 nucleotides align to TRBD1. Germline V gives CDR1 SEHNR, CDR2 FQNEAQ (reference sequence). V shed 4 bases and J 8 bases; nucleotides not matched to a gene: 6. The CDR3 sequence is 14 residues long. CDR3 bases: TGTGCCAGCAGCTCTGGACAGGGGAAGGACACCATATATTTT. It yields the protein CASSSGQGKDTIYF.

This chain uses TRBV5-1 with TRBJ2-2; 10 bases line up with TRBD1. The trim removed 5 bases at V and 2 bases at J, leaving 3 bases unmatched. Germline V gene sequence: CDR1 SGHRS, CDR2 YFSETQ. The CDR3 length is 15 residues. CDR3 region: CASSWTGGNTGELFF. The DNA of the CDR3 is TGCGCCAGCAGTTGGACAGGGGGTAACACCGGGGAGCTGTTTTTT.

The chain has TRBV4-1 and TRBJ2-2; D ambiguous. V shed 2 bases and J shed 6 bases, with 7 bases lying between them. The germline V gene encodes CDR1 MGHRA and CDR2 YSYEKL. The CDR3 spans 13 residues. This CDR3 is CASSQPGSGELFF. The DNA of the CDR3 is TGCGCCAGCAGCCAACCAGGCTCCGGGGAGCTGTTTTTT.

V and J are TRBV15 and TRBJ2-7; TRBD1 matches 7 bases. V was pared by 2 bases and J by 5 bases, with 0 bases of the junction left unmatched. Germline-derived CDR1 and CDR2 are LNHNV and YYDKDF (reference sequence). CDR3 length: 12 amino acids. Written as DNA, the CDR3 is TGTGCCACCAGCAGACAGGGGGACGAGCAGTACTTC. Residues: CATSRQGDEQYF.